One and the same sample provided the 28 T cell receptor beta chains below, sequenced in a study of shared clonotypes between healthy human individuals. Sequencing used immunoSEQ multiplex PCR; TCRdb keeps in-frame clones, though not all of them. The table records about 2.2 million clones, just over 90% of them present only once. The naive CD8 population came from CD45RO-negative cells selected for CCR7, without terminally differentiated effector memory CD45RA+ cells. Specimen: naive CD8+ T cells from PBMCs. The source of these receptors is a man between 18 and 35 years old in good health. Some clones in this sample may be carry-over from other donors' samples.

The chain couples TRBV30 to TRBJ2-1; 8 bases fit TRBD1. After removal of 5 bases from V and 3 bases from J, the junction contained 9 bases not matched to a gene. CDR1 and CDR2 from the germline V gene are GTSNPN and SVGIG (reference sequence). The CDR3 has 15 amino acids. CDR3 loop: CAWDRGGGYYNEQFF. The CDR3 nucleotides are TGTGCCTGGGACAGGGGCGGAGGATACTACAATGAGCAGTTCTTC.

On this clone itself: The sample contains more than one DNA sequence encoding this CDR3. The chain is built from TRBV7-2 and TRBJ2-3; 10 bases fit TRBD2. Trimming removed 5 bases from V and 4 bases from J; junction bases left unmatched: 6. This CDR3 is built from 15 residues. Germline CDR1 SGHTA, CDR2 FQGNSA. CDR3 DNA: TGTGCCAGCAGCCTCCGACTAGCGGGTGCAGATACGCAGTATTTT. Its translation is CASSLRLAGADTQYF. Full variable domain (rest looked up from reference TRBV7-2 and TRBJ2-3): GAGVSQSPSNKVTEKGKDVELRCDPISGHTALYWYRQSLGQGLEFLIYFQGNSAPDKSGLPSDRFSAERTGGSVSTLTIQRTQQEDSAVYLCASSLRLAGADTQYFGPGTRLTVL.

The chain employs TRBV7-3 and TRBJ2-5; possibly TRBD1 or TRBD2 for D (5 bases each). Germline assignment: CDR1 SGHTA and CDR2 FQGTGA. The V and J ends lost 0 bases and 1 base respectively, with 12 bases between them. The CDR3 loop spans 16 amino acids. Written as DNA, the CDR3 is TGTGCCAGCAGCTTAACGGGTCGGGGCAGCCAAGAGACCCAGTACTTC. Encoded protein: CASSLTGRGSQETQYF.

Of note for this clone: This sample includes further DNA sequences coding for the same CDR3. The chain couples TRBV29-1 to TRBJ1-2, with D unclear. Trimming removed 4 bases at V and 7 bases at J, with 4 bases between. The CDR3 has 9 amino acids. CDR1 and CDR2 from the germline V gene are SQVTM and ANQGSEA. CDR3 coding DNA: TGCAGCGTTGGGGGTGGCTACACCTTC. Its translation: CSVGGGYTF.

The rearrangement joins TRBV29-1 to TRBJ2-3; unclear D gene. The germline CDR1 and CDR2 sequences are SQVTM and ANQGSEA. V was clipped by 4 bases and J by 4 bases, with 18 bases between them. The CDR3 has 15 residues. This CDR3 is CSVGPQERHADTQYF. The DNA for the CDR3 is TGCAGCGTTGGGCCCCAGGAGCGCCATGCAGATACGCAGTATTTT.

V and J are TRBV27 and TRBJ2-7, with D possibly matching TRBD2 (5 bases). Germline V gene sequence: CDR1 MNHEY, CDR2 SMNVEV (reference sequence). Trimming took 3 bases from V and 3 from J, leaving 12 bases between them. This CDR3 region has 14 residues. The CDR3 region is CASSFSGKSYEQYF. DNA of the CDR3: TGTGCCAGCAGTTTTTCGGGGAAGAGCTACGAGCAGTACTTC.

J is TRBJ1-5 and V is TRBV6-1; 8 bases fit TRBD1. The CDR3 covers 15 residues. Germline assignment: CDR1 MNHNS and CDR2 SASEGT. V lost 8 bases, J lost 3 bases, and 9 bases stayed unmatched. The CDR3 loop is CASGIGTGVNQPQHF. CDR3 nucleotides: TGTGCCAGCGGAATCGGGACAGGAGTCAATCAGCCCCAGCATTTT.

V usage is TRBV11-2 and J usage is TRBJ2-1; D is undetermined. The CDR3 runs 16 residues. Germline V gene sequence: CDR1 SGHAT, CDR2 FQNNGV. With 4 bases removed from V and 0 bases from J, the gap between germline ends came to 13 bases. DNA for the CDR3: TGTGCCAGCAGCTCGGAAGTTCCCAGCTCCTACAATGAGCAGTTCTTC. Protein sequence: CASSSEVPSSYNEQFF.

The genes are TRBV19 and TRBJ2-1; D uncertain. Trimming took 6 bases from V and 11 from J, leaving 11 bases between them. This CDR3 spans 11 amino acids. CDR1 is LNHDA and CDR2 is SQIVND in the germline V gene (reference sequence). In DNA, the CDR3 is TGTGCCAGTAGAGACGGACGGAAGCAGTTCTTC. Protein: CASRDGRKQFF.

The rearrangement uses TRBV19 and TRBJ2-3; 9 positions agree with TRBD2. CDR3 size: 17 residues. Germline V gene data show CDR1 as LNHDA and CDR2 as SQIVND (reference sequence). V shed 5 bases, J shed 2 bases, and the junction held 11 bases outside the gene matches. CDR3 protein: CASSPMGLAGLTDTQYF. DNA for the CDR3: TGTGCCAGTAGTCCCATGGGGCTAGCGGGACTCACAGATACGCAGTATTTT.

The genes are TRBV6-5 and TRBJ1-2; 9 bases are shared with TRBD1. Germline loops: CDR1 MNHEY, CDR2 SVGAGI. V lost 2 bases to trimming and J lost 2 bases; unmatched junction nucleotides: 0. The CDR3 length is 14 residues. In DNA form, the CDR3 reads TGTGCCAGCAGTTACGGGACAGGGAACTATGGCTACACCTTC. Protein sequence: CASSYGTGNYGYTF.

On this clone itself: Other DNA sequences from this sample encode an identical CDR3 as well. The V call is TRBV5-4, the J call TRBJ2-7; D is unclear. In germline, CDR1 is SGHNT, CDR2 YYREEE (reference sequence). The CDR3 contains 14 residues. Trimming cost V 0 bases and J 1 base, with 8 bases left between them. CDR3 region: CASSLGTVSYEQYF. The CDR3 DNA reads as TGTGCCAGCAGCTTGGGGACGGTTTCCTACGAGCAGTACTTC.

For this clone: This sample includes further DNA sequences coding for the same CDR3. The chain couples TRBV7-9 to TRBJ2-5; 13 bases match TRBD2. CDR1 and CDR2 (germline): SEHNR, FQNEAQ (reference sequence). V dropped 4 bases and J dropped 1; count of bases not matched to a gene: 0. The CDR3 is 15 residues long. CDR3 coding DNA: TGTGCCAGCAGCTGGACTAGCGGGAGCCAAGAGACCCAGTACTTC. Protein: CASSWTSGSQETQYF.

Concerning this clone itself: This same CDR3 is encoded by further DNA sequences in the sample. The J gene is TRBJ2-3, the V gene TRBV6-5; D unresolved. CDR3 length: 12 residues. In germline, CDR1 is MNHEY, CDR2 SVGAGI. V was trimmed by 2 bases and J by 1 base, leaving 1 base between them. As DNA, the CDR3 is TGTGCCAGCAGTTACGGCACAGATACGCAGTATTTT. It translates to CASSYGTDTQYF.

The chain carries TRBV6-5 and TRBJ1-2; D gene unclear. Germline CDR1 reads MNHEY; CDR2 reads SVGAGI. This CDR3 comprises 14 residues. V was clipped by 0 bases and J by 7 bases, with 12 bases between them. CDR3 sequence: CASSYSEGGTGYTF. The DNA for the CDR3 is TGTGCCAGCAGTTACTCGGAGGGAGGTACTGGCTACACCTTC.

This sequence joins TRBV27 and TRBJ2-7; D call uncertain. Trimming took 6 bases from V and 6 from J, leaving 15 bases between them. Germline-derived CDR1 and CDR2 are MNHEY and SMNVEV (reference sequence). The CDR3 loop spans 13 amino acids. The CDR3 DNA is TGTGCCAGCAGCTTCCCTGGGCCGGGCGAGCAGTACTTC. It translates to CASSFPGPGEQYF.

This chain's CDR3 is CASSRQDLDHYGYTF. In nucleotides, the CDR3 is TGTGCCAGCTCACGACAGGATCTGGATCACTATGGCTACACCTTC. The V call is TRBV18, the J call TRBJ1-2, with a weak D call TRBD1 (6 bases). There are 15 residues in the CDR3. Germline V gives CDR1 KGHSH, CDR2 LQKENI. V shed 4 bases and J shed 3 bases, with 15 bases lying between them.

The V and J genes are TRBV27 and TRBJ2-7, with D unclear. The CDR3 sequence is 15 residues long. The germline V gene has CDR1 MNHEY and CDR2 SMNVEV (reference sequence). Trimming pared 6 bases from V and 5 bases from J, leaving 20 bases between. The CDR3 here is CASRIAPSRVNEQYF. CDR3 sequence (DNA): TGTGCCAGCAGAATAGCCCCCAGCCGGGTCAACGAGCAGTACTTC.

V usage is TRBV6-1 and J usage is TRBJ2-7; 10 nucleotides match TRBD1. The CDR3 has 15 amino acids. The V segment lost 3 bases and the J segment 1 base; nucleotides outside the gene matches: 3. Germline V gene data show CDR1 as MNHNS and CDR2 as SASEGT. Here the CDR3 reads CASSDRDRGSYEQYF. CDR3 nucleotide sequence: TGTGCCAGCAGTGATCGGGACAGGGGTTCCTACGAGCAGTACTTC.

This rearrangement joins TRBV11-2 to TRBJ2-7; 9 bases line up with TRBD1. The germline CDR1 and CDR2 sequences are SGHAT and FQNNGV. With 3 bases clipped from V and 7 bases from J, the junction kept 4 bases outside the gene matches. The CDR3 loop spans 13 amino acids. CDR3 loop: CASSLGQGWEQYF. CDR3 sequence (DNA): TGTGCCAGCAGCTTGGGACAGGGATGGGAGCAGTACTTC.

The chain links TRBV6-5 to TRBJ1-5; D is unclear. The CDR3 sequence is 13 residues long. Between the trimmed V and J ends, which lost 0 bases and 6 bases, there was a span of 6 bases. Germline loops: CDR1 MNHEY, CDR2 SVGAGI. CDR3 nucleotides: TGTGCCAGCAGTTACTCGGCGAGTCAGCCCCAGCATTTT. As protein: CASSYSASQPQHF.

This clone was recorded once. The rearrangement links TRBV19 to TRBJ2-5; 11 positions match TRBD2. This CDR3 has 16 amino acids. After removal of 3 bases from V and 7 bases from J, the junction contained 10 bases not matched to a gene. Germline CDR1 LNHDA, CDR2 SQIVND (reference sequence). DNA of the CDR3: TGTGCCAGTAGTATTGGACTAGCGGGCCCCGGTGCGACCCAGTACTTC. This sequence encodes CASSIGLAGPGATQYF.

The chain employs TRBV6-6 and TRBJ1-3, with D unresolved. Trimming shortened V by 7 bases and J by 0 bases, and 16 bases separated the two germline ends. The CDR3 runs to 16 residues. CDR1 and CDR2 from the germline V gene are MNHNY and SVGAGI (reference sequence). This CDR3 is CASNHGVEYSGNTIYF. CDR3 bases: TGTGCCAGCAATCACGGGGTTGAATACTCTGGAAACACCATATATTTT.

This clone was seen a single time. V gene TRBV15 combines with J gene TRBJ2-3; D ambiguous. Trimming took off 5 bases at V and 3 bases at J, with 12 bases between the two ends. Per germline, CDR1 LNHNV and CDR2 YYDKDF (reference sequence). This CDR3 is 14 amino acids long. Here the CDR3 reads CATSLWVRTDTQYF. CDR3 DNA: TGTGCCACCAGCCTATGGGTTAGGACAGATACGCAGTATTTT.

The V and J genes are TRBV7-3 and TRBJ2-5; 12 bases agree with TRBD2. This CDR3 region has 15 residues. Trimming took 3 bases from V and 4 from J; bases not matched to a gene: 3. CDR1 and CDR2 (germline): SGHTA, FQGTGA. CDR3 sequence reads: CASSLTSGSRETQYF. The CDR3 coding sequence is TGTGCCAGCAGCTTGACTAGCGGGAGTCGAGAGACCCAGTACTTC.

J is TRBJ2-1 and V is TRBV19; D not resolved. Germline V gene lookup returns CDR1 LNHDA and CDR2 SQIVND (reference sequence). V was trimmed by 6 bases and J by 6 bases, leaving 6 bases between them. The CDR3 has 11 residues. CDR3 bases: TGTGCCAGTAGACTTAGCAATGAGCAGTTCTTC. Protein sequence: CASRLSNEQFF.

The CDR3 DNA reads as TGTGCCAGCAGCTTAGACGGGGGCTCCAGGGATGGCTACACCTTC. Residues: CASSLDGGSRDGYTF. The rearrangement joins TRBV7-2 to TRBJ1-2; TRBD1 is a possible D gene (6 bases). Trimming took off 1 base at V and 6 bases at J, with 15 bases between the two ends. Germline CDR1 and CDR2: SGHTA and FQGNSA. The CDR3 extends over 15 amino acids.

In regard to this clone: At the DNA level, this CDR3 is encoded by other sequences in the same sample as well. The chain has TRBV6-5 and TRBJ2-7, with 10 bases aligning to TRBD2. V dropped 5 bases and J dropped 1; count of bases not matched to a gene: 2. This CDR3 region has 14 residues. In germline, CDR1 is MNHEY, CDR2 SVGAGI. The CDR3 here is CASSGLAASYEQYF. DNA of the CDR3: TGTGCCAGCAGTGGACTAGCGGCATCCTACGAGCAGTACTTC.